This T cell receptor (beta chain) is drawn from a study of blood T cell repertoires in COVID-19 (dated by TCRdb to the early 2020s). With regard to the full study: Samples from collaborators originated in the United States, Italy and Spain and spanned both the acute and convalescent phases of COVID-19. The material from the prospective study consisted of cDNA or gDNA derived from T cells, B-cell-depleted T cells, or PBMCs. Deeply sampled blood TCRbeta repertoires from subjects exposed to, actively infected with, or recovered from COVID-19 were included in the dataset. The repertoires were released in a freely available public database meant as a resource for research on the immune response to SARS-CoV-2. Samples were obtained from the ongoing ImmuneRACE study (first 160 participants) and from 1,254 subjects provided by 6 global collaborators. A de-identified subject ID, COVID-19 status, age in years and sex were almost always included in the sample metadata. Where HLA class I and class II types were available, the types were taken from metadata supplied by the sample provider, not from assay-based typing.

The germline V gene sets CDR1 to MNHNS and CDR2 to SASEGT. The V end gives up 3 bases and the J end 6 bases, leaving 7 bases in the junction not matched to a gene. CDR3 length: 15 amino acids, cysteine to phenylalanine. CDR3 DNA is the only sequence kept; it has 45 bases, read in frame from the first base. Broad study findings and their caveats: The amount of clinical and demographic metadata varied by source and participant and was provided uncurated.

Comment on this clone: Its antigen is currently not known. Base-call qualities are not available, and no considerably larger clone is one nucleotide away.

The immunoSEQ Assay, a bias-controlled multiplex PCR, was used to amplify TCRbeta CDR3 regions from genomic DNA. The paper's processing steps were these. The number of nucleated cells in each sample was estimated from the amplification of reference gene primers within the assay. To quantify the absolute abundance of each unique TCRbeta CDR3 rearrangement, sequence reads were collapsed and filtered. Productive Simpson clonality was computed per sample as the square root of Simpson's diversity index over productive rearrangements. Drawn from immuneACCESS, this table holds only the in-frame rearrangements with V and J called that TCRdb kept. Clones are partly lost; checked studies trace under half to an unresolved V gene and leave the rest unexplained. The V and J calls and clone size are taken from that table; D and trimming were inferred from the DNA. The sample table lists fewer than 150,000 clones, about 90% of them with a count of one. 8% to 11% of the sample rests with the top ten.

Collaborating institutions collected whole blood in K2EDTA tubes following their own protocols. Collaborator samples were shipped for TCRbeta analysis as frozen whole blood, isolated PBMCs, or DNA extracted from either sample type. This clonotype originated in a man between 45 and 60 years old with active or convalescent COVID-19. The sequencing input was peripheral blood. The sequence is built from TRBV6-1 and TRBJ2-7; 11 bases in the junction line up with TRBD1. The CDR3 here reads CASSEEGTGGSEQYF. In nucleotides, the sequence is TGTGCCAGCAGTGAGGAAGGGACAGGGGGAAGCGAGCAGTACTTC.